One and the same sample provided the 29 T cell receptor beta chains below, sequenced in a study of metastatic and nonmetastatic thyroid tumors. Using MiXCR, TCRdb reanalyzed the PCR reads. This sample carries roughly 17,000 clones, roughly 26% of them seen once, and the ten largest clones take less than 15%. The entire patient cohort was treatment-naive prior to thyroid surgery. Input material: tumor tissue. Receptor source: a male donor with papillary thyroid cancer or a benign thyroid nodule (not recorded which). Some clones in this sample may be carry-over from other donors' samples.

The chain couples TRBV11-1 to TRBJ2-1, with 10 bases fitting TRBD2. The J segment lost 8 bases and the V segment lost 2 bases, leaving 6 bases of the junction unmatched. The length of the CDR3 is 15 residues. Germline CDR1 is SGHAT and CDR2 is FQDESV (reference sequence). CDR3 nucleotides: TGTGCCAGCAGCTTACCAGCGGGGGGGCTCTATGAGCAGTTCTTC. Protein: CASSLPAGGLYEQFF.

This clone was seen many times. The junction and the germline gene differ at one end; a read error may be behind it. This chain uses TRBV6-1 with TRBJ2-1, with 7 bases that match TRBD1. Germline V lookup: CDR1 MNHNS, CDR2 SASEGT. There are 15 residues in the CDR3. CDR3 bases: TGTGCCAGCAGTACCCGGGACAGCCCAAGCAGTGAGCAGTCCTTC. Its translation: CASSTRDSPSSEQSF.

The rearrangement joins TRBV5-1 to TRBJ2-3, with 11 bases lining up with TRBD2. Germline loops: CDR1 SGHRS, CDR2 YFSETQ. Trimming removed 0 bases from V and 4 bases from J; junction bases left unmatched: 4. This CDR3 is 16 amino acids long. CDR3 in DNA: TGCGCCAGCAGCTTGGGACTAGCGGGAATCTCAGATACGCAGTATTTT. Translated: CASSLGLAGISDTQYF.

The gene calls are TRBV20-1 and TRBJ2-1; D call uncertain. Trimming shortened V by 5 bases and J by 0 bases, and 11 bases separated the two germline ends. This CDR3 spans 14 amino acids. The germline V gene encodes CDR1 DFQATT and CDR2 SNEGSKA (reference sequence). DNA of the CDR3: TGCAGTGCTCCACATGTAATCTCCTACAATGAGCAGTTCTTC. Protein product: CSAPHVISYNEQFF.

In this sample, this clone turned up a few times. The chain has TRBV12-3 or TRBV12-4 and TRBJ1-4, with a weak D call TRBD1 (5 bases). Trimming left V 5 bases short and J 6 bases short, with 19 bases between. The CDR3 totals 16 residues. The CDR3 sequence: CASSPGLTSWYEKLFF. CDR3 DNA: TGTGCCAGCAGTCCGGGACTGACGTCCTGGTATGAAAAACTGTTTTTT.

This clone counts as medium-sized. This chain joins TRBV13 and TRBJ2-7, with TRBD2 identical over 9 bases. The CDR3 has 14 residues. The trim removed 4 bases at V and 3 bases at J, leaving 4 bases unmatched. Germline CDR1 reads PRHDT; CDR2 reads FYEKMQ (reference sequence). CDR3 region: CASSYLTSGYEQYF. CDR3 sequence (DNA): TGTGCCAGCAGCTACTTGACTAGCGGCTACGAGCAGTACTTC.

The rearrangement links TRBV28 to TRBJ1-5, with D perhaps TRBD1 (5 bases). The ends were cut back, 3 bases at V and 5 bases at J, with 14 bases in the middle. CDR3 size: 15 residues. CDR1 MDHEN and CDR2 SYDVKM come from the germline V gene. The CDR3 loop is CASSFREGDYQPQHF. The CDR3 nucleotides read TGTGCCAGCAGTTTTCGCGAAGGGGATTATCAGCCCCAGCATTTT.

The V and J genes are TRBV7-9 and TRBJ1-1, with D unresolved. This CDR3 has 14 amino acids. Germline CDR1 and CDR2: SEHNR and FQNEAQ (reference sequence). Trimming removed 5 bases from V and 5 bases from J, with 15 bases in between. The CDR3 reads CASSPSLAGTEAFF. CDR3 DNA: TGTGCCAGCAGCCCTAGCCTCGCGGGGACTGAAGCTTTCTTT.

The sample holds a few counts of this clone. The CDR3 here is CASSESGARGYTF. The CDR3 nucleotides are TGTGCCAGCAGTGAGTCGGGGGCTAGGGGCTACACCTTC. This sequence joins TRBV25-1 and TRBJ1-2; D is possibly TRBD1 (6 bases). This CDR3 is built from 13 residues. Deletions cut 3 bases from V and 8 bases from J, with 13 bases between. The germline CDR1 and CDR2 sequences are MGHDK and SYGVNS.

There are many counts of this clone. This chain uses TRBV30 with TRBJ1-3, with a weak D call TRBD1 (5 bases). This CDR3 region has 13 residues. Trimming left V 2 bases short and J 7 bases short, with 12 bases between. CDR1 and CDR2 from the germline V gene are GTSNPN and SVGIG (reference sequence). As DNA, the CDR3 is TGTGCCTGGAGTAGGGGAAGTAGGAACACCATATATTTT. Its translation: CAWSRGSRNTIYF.

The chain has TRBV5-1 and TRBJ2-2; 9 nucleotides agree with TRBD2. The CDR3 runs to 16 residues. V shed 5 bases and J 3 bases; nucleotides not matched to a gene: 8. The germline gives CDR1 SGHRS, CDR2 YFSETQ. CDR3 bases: TGCGCCAGCAGTCTCCTAGCGGGGAGGGACACCGGGGAGCTGTTTTTT. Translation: CASSLLAGRDTGELFF.

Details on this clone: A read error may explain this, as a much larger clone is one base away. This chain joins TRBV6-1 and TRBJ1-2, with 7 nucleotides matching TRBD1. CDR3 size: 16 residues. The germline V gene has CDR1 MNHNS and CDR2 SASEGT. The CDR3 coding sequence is TGTGCCAACCAGGGCCTCGAAGGCAGGGGGGCCTATGGCCACACCTTC. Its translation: CANQGLEGRGAYGHTF.

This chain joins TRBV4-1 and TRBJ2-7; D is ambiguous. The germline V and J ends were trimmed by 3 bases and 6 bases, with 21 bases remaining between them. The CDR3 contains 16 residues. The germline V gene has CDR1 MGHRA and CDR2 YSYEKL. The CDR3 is CASSQSEYRSLGEQYF. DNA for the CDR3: TGCGCCAGCAGCCAGTCAGAGTACCGATCTCTGGGCGAGCAGTACTTC.

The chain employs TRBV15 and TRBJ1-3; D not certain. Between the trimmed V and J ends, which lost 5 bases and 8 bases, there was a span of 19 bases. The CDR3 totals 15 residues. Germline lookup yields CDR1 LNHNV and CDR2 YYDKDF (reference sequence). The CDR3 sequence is CATSVGGNSGDTIYF. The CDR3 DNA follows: TGTGCCACCAGCGTAGGAGGCAACTCCGGAGACACCATATATTTT.

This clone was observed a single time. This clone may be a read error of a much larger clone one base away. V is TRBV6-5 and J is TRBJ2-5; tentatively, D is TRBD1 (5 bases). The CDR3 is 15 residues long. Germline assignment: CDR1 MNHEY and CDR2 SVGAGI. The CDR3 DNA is TGTGTCAGCAGTTACTCTTGGGGCCTTCAAGTGACCCAGTACTTC. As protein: CVSSYSWGLQVTQYF.

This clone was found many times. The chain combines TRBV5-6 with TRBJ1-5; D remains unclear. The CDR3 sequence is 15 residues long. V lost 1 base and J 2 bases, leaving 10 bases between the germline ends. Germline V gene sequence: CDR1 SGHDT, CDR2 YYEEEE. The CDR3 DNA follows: TGTGCCAGCAGCTTGTATGGTGGAGGCAATCAGCCCCAGCATTTT. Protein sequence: CASSLYGGGNQPQHF.

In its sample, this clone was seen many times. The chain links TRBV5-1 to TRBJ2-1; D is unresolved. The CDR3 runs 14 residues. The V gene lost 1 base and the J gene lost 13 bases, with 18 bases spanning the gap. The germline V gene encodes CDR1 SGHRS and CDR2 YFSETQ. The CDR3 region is CASSLSPPPKVQFF. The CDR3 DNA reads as TGCGCCAGCAGCTTGTCCCCACCACCGAAGGTTCAGTTCTTC.

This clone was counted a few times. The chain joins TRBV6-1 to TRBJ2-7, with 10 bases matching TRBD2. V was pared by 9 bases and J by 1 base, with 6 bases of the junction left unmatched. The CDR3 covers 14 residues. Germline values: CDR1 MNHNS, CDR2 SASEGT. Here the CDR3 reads CASRSGLASYEQYF. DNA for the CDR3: TGTGCCAGTCGGTCGGGACTAGCGTCCTACGAGCAGTACTTC.

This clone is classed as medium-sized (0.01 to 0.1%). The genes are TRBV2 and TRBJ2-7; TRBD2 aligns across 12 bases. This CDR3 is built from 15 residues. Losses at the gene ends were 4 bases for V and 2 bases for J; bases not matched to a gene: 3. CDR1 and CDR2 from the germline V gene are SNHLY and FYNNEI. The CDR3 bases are TGTGCCAGCAGTGCCCTAGCGGGAGGGACCTACGAGCAGTACTTC. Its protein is CASSALAGGTYEQYF.

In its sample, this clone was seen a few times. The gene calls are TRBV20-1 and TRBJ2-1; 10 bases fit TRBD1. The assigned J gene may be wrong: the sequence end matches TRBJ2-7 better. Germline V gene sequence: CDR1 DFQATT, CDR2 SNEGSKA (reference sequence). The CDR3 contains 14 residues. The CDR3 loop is CSVLTGGYYNEQYF. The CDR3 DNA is TGCAGTGTTTTGACAGGGGGCTACTACAATGAGCAGTACTTC.

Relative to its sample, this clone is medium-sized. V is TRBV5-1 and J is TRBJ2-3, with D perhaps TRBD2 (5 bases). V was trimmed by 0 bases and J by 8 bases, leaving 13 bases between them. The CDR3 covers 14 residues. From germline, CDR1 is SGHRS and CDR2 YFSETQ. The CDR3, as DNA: TGCGCCAGCAGCTTGGAGTGGCAAGAGGGTACGCAGTATTTT. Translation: CASSLEWQEGTQYF.

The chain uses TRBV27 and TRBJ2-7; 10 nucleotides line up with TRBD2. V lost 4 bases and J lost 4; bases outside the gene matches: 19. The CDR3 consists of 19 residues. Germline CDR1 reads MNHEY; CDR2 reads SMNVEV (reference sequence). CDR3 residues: CASSCAGRLAGEASYEQYF. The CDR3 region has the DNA TGTGCCAGCAGTTGCGCCGGTAGGCTAGCGGGAGAAGCCTCATACGAGCAGTACTTC.

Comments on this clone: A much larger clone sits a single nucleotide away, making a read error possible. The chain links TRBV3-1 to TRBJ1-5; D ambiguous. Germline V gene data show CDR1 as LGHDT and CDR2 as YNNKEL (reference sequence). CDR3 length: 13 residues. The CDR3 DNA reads TGTGCCAGCAACCAATACGGGAATCAGCCCCAGCATTTT. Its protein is CASNQYGNQPQHF.

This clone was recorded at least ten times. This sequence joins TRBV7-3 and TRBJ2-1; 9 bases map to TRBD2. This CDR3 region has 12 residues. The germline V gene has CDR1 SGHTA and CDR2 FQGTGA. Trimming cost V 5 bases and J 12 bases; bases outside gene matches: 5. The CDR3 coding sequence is TGTGCCAGCAGCCCCCCAGCGGGAGGGCAGTTCTTC. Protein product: CASSPPAGGQFF.

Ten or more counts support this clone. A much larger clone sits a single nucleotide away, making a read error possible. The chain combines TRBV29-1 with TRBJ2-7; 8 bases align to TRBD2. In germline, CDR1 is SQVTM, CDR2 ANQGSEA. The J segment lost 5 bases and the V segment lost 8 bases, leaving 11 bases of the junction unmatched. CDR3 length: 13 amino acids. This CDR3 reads CSSAGGLGNEQYF. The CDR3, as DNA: TGCAGCTCCGCGGGAGGCCTGGGAAACGAGCAGTACTTC.

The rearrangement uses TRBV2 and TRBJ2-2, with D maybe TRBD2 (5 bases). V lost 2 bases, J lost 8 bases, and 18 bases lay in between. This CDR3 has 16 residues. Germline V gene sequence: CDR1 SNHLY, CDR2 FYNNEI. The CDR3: CASSEIALAGFGELFF. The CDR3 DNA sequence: TGTGCCAGCAGTGAAATCGCGCTAGCCGGATTTGGGGAGCTGTTTTTT.

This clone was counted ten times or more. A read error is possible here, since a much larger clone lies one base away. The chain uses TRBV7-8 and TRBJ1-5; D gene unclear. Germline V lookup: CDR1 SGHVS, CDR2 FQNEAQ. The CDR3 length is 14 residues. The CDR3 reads CAGSIGRGNQPQHF. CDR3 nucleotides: TGTGCCGGCAGCATCGGACGGGGCAATCAGCCCCAGCATTTT.

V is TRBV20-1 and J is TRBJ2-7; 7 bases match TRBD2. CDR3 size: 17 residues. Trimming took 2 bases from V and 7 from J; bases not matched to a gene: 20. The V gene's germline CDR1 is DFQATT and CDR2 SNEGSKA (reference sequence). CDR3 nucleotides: TGCAGTGCTAGATTCCTTACAACTAGCGCAATACCCGGGGAGCAGTACTTC. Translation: CSARFLTTSAIPGEQYF.

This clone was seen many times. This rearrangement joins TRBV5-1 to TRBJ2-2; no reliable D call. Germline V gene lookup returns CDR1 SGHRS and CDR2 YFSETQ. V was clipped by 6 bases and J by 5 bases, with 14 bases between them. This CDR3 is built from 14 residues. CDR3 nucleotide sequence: TGCGCCAGCAATGACGGTAGGCCAACCGGGGAGCTGTTTTTT. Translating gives CASNDGRPTGELFF.